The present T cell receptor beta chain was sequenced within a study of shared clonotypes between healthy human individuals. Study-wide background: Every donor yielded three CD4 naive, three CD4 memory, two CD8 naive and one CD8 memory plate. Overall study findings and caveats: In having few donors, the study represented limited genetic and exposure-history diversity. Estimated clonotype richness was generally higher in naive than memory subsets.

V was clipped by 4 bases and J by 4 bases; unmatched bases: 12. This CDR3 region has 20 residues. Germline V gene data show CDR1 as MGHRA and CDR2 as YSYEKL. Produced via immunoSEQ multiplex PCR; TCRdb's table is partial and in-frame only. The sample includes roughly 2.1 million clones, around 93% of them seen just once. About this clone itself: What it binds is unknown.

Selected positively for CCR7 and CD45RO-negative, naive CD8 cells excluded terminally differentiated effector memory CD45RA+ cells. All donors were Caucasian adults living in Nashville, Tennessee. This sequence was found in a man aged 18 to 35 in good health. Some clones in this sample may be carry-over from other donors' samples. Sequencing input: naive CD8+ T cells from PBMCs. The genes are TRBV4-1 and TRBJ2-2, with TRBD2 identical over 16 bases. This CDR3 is CASSRTKGTSGRGSTGELFF. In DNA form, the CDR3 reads TGCGCCAGCAGCCGAACGAAGGGGACTAGCGGGAGGGGGAGCACCGGGGAGCTGTTTTTT.